This TCR beta chain appears in the sequencing data of a study of early T cells in non-severe SARS-CoV-2 infection (dated by TCRdb to the early 2020s). For the wider study: Bulk RNA from unsorted whole blood was used for TCR sequencing, so alpha and beta chains could not be paired.

On this clonotype: Its antigen is currently not known. Base qualities are not at hand, and no much larger clone is one base apart.

The library was made by 5' RACE. Sequencing was performed on a NextSeq 500. In the TCR library protocol, unique molecular identifiers were attached to individual cDNA molecules to correct for PCR bias and sequencing error. Both TCR alpha and beta chains were sequenced, and tight co-correlation was observed between alpha and beta sequence abundances in each sample. As for how the authors treated the data: Decombinator V4 was used to perform V gene, J gene and CDR3 annotation of TCR sequences. TCRs were defined as expanded if a significant change between any two time points was detected under a Poisson model with p below 0.0001. TCR abundances were normalised to the total number of TCRs sequenced per sample and were expressed as counts per million. A search of VDJdb, accessed on 1 November 2021, was run for TCRs annotated to CMV, EBV and SARS-CoV-2, with TCRs annotated for multiple antigens excluded. TCRdb trimmed public reads at Q25 via fastp, called clones via MiXCR and kept in-frame beta chains. Each entry merges the rows of one CDR3 protein and shows their most common DNA and genes. TCRdb, rather than the study authors, made the V and J calls. The sample records around 20,000 distinct CDR3 sequences, less than 5% of which are singletons. Of the sample, under 6% falls within the top ten clones.

Overall study outcomes, separate from this receptor: VDJdb matching was skewed toward anti-spike CD8 responses and likely underestimated virus-specific expansions by missing private and CD4 specificities.

Set within a cohort of healthcare workers in London, UK, this nested case-control study involved weekly PCR testing of nasopharyngeal swabs along with blood sampling. Healthcare workers were enrolled in the week of the UK lockdown, from 23 to 31 March 2020, and were followed every week for up to roughly 15 weeks. The specimen was whole blood. The receptor was isolated from an adult who was a healthcare worker with PCR-confirmed SARS-CoV-2 infection or an uninfected control (not recorded which).

The sequenced DNA: TGTGCCAGCAGCCCATCTCGTTTCGGTCCACTCCCCAATGAGCAGTTCTTC. It translates as CASSPSRFGPLPNEQFF. The V gene is TRBV3-1 and the J gene is TRBJ2-1; no D gene is confidently identified. In the germline V gene (reference sequence), CDR1 corresponds to LGHDT and CDR2 to YNNKEL. From the cysteine through the phenylalanine, the CDR3 covers 17 amino acids. Kept here is only the CDR3 DNA, which spans 51 bases and is read in frame from base 1. V drops 4 bases and J drops 6 bases, leaving 22 bases in between.